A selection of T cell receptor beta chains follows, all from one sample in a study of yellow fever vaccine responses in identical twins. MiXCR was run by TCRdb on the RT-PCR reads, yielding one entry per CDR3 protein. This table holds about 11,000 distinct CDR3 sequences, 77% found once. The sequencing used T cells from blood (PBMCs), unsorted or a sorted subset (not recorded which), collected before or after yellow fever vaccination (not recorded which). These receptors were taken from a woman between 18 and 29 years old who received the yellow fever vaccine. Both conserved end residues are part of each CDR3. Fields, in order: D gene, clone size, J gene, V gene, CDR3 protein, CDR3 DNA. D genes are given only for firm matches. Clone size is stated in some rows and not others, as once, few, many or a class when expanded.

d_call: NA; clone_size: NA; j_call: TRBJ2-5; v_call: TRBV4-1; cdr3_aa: CASSPSMGQETQYF; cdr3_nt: TGCGCCAGCAGCCCCAGTATGGGCCAAGAGACCCAGTACTTC
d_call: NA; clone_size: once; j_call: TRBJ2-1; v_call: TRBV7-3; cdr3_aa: CASSLRTMGNEQFF; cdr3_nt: TGTGCCAGCAGCCTAAGGACCATGGGCAATGAGCAGTTCTTC
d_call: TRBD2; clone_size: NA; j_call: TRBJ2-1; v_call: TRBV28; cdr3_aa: CASSLAGGLNEQFF; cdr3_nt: TGTGCCAGCAGTTTGGCGGGAGGGCTCAATGAGCAGTTCTTC
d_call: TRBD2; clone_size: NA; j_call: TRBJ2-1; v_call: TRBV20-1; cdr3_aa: CSAITGTSGRRYNEQFF; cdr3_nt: TGCAGTGCTATCACCGGGACTAGCGGGAGGCGCTACAATGAGCAGTTCTTC
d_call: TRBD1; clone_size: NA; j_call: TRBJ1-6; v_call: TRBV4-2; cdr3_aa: CASQKRGDRSNSPLHF; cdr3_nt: TGTGCCAGCCAAAAGAGGGGGGACAGAAGCAATTCACCCCTCCACTTT
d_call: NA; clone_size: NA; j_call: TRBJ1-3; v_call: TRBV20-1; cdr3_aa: CSARGYSLGNTIYF; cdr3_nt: TGCAGTGCTAGAGGGTACTCTTTAGGAAACACCATATATTTT
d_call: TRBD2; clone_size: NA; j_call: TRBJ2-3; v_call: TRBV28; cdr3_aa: CASSSSGNSDTQYF; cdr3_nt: TGTGCCAGCAGTTCTAGCGGGAACTCAGATACGCAGTATTTT
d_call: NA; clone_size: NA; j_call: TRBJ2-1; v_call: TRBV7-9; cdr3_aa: CASSLVGVSSYNEQFF; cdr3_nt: TGTGCCAGCAGCTTAGTTGGTGTGAGCTCCTACAATGAGCAGTTCTTC
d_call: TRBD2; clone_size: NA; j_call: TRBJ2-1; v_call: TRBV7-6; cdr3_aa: CASSLRTSGYNEQFF; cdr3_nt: TGTGCCAGCAGCTTAAGGACTAGCGGGTACAATGAGCAGTTCTTC
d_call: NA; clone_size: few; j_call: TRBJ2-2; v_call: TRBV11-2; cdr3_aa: CASSLVQDTGELFF; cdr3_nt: TGTGCCAGCAGCTTAGTTCAAGACACCGGGGAGCTGTTTTTT
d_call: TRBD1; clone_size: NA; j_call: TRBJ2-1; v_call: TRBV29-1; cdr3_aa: CSVEEGTGIHNEQFF; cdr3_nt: TGCAGCGTTGAGGAGGGGACAGGCATACACAATGAGCAGTTCTTC
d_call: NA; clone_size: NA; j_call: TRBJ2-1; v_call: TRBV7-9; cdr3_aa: CASSPRGAAYNEQFF; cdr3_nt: TGTGCCAGCAGCCCCCGGGGGGCGGCCTACAATGAGCAGTTCTTC
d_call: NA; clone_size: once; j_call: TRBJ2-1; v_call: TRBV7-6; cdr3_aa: CASSLGLGYNEQFF; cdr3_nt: TGTGCCAGCAGCTTAGGACTAGGGTACAATGAGCAGTTCTTC
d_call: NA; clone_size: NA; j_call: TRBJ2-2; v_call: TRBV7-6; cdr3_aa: CASSSRDRGTPGSCFF; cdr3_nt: NA
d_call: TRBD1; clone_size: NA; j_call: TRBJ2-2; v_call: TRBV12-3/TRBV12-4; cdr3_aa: CASSLTYRGAGELFF; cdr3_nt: TGTGCCAGCAGCCTTACCTACAGGGGTGCCGGGGAGCTGTTTTTT
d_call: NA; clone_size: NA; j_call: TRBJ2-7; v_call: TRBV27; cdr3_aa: CASAGSSYEQYF; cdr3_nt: TGTGCCAGCGCAGGGAGCTCCTACGAGCAGTACTTC
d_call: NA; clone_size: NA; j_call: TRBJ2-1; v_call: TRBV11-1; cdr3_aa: CASSWDGSSYNEQFF; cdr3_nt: TGTGCCAGCAGCTGGGACGGCAGCTCCTACAATGAGCAGTTCTTC